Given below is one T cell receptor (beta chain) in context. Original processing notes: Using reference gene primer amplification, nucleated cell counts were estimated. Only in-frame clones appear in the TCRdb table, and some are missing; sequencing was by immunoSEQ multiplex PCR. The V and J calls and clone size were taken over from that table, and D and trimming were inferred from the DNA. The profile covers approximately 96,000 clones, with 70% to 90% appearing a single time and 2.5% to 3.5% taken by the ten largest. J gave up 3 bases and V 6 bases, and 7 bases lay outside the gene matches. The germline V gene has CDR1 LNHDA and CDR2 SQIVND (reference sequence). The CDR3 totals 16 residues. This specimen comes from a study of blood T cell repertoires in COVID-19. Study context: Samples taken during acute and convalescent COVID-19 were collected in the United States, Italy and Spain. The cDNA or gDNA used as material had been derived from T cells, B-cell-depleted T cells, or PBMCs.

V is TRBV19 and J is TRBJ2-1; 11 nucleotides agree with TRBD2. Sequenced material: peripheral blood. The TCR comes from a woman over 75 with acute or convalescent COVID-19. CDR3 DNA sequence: TGTGCCAGTAGCATTCTAGCGGGAGGCCTCTACAATGAGCAGTTCTTC. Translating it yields CASSILAGGLYNEQFF.